These 21 T cell receptor beta chains came from one sample sequenced in a study of tumor-infiltrating lymphocytes in primary liver carcinoma. Starting material for RNA and DNA co-extraction consisted of about 20-30 mg of unsorted bulk tissue. With about 470 ng total RNA as template and a constant-region primer, TCR beta cDNA was made. TCR beta libraries came from three nested multiplex PCR rounds using slightly modified ARM-PCR. Amplification in the first two PCR rounds was performed using TRBV1-TRBV30 forward primers and a C-beta reverse primer for 10 cycles each. TCRdb called the multiplex PCR reads again in MiXCR, with one record for every CDR3 protein. The sample lists 90,000 to 110,000 distinct CDR3 sequences; about four fifths were seen once. Sequencing was done on a sample of liver tumor tissue from sampling region 3. Regarding subset: tumor region T3, left-lateral pole. Source of these receptors: a middle-aged man with primary liver carcinoma and hepatitis B virus infection.

This clonotype has more than one count but fewer than ten. A clone one base away is much larger, so this may be a read error. The V and J genes are TRBV28 and TRBJ2-7; D not resolved. This CDR3 is built from 12 residues. Per the germline V gene, CDR1 is MDHEN and CDR2 is SYDVKM. CDR3 in amino acids: CASSRWPYDQYF. The CDR3 DNA is TGTGCCAGCAGTCGGTGGCCCTACGACCAGTACTTC.

The CDR3, as DNA: TGTGCCAGCAGTCAAAATCTCGAAACCAGTGAGCAGTTCTTC. It encodes CASSQNLETSEQFF. This rearrangement joins TRBV14 to TRBJ2-1; D remains unclear. The V end lost 6 bases, the J end lost 9 bases, and 18 bases lay between the germline ends. Germline V gene data show CDR1 as SGHDN and CDR2 as FVKESK. This CDR3 has 14 residues.

Notes on this clonotype: One end of the junction varies from germline; a read error may be responsible. The CDR3 is CAGGRGLEAQYF. The CDR3, as DNA: TGTGCCGGTGGCAGGGGGCTAGAGGCCCAGTACTTC. V is TRBV7-9 and J is TRBJ2-5; 8 bases match TRBD1. Germline CDR1 and CDR2: SEHNR and FQNEAQ (reference sequence). This CDR3 is built from 12 residues.

The chain joins TRBV5-1 to TRBJ2-7, with TRBD1 matching over 7 bases. V trimming: 2 bases; J trimming: 4 bases; junction bases outside the gene matches: 3. Per germline, CDR1 SGHRS and CDR2 YFSETQ. The CDR3 has 13 amino acids. CDR3: CASSLQGIYEQYF. CDR3 coding DNA: TGCGCCAGCAGCTTACAGGGGATTTACGAGCAGTACTTC.

With regard to this clonotype: A read error may produce the germline difference seen at one junction end. The V gene is TRBV4-3, the J gene TRBJ1-6, with D maybe TRBD1 (6 bases). CDR3 size: 16 residues. CDR1 LGHNA and CDR2 YSLEER come from the germline V gene. The DNA of the CDR3 is TGCGCCAGCAGCTCCTGGGCCAGGGGAAGGGATTCACCACTCCACTTT. Encoded protein: CASSSWARGRDSPLHF.

Concerning this clonotype itself: This is likely a read error, given that the CDR3 carries no conserved phenylalanine or tryptophan at its end. CDR3 nucleotides: TGTGCCAGCAGCCTTATTGGTACAGGTACGCAGTATCTT. Its protein is CASSLIGTGTQYL. The chain is built from TRBV11-1 and TRBJ2-3; maybe TRBD1 (5 bases). CDR3 length equals 13 residues. Germline V gives CDR1 SGHAT, CDR2 FQDESV (reference sequence).

On this clonotype itself: One end of the junction fails to match germline, which may point to a read error. The V call is TRBV6-2 or TRBV6-3, the J call TRBJ2-7; 8 nucleotides agree with TRBD1. The CDR3 is made up of 11 amino acids. Germline V CDR1 and CDR2: MNHEY, SVGEGT. CDR3 protein: CASGGQGVQYF. The CDR3 DNA follows: TGCGCCAGCGGCGGACAGGGCGTGCAGTACTTC.

A remark on this clonotype: Given the absence of the conserved phenylalanine or tryptophan at the CDR3 end, a read error is likely. The chain couples TRBV6-9 to TRBJ2-2, with unresolved D. Germline lookup yields CDR1 MNHGY and CDR2 SVAAGI. Trimming left V 8 bases short and J 3 bases short, with 10 bases between. This CDR3 is 13 amino acids long. The CDR3 DNA reads TGTGCCAGCGCCAGGCTGGACACCGGGGAGCTGTTTATT. It yields the protein CASARLDTGELFI.

This clonotype was seen only once. Compared with germline, one end of the junction differs, possibly owing to a read error. The chain uses TRBV12-3 or TRBV12-4 and TRBJ2-5, with D possibly being TRBD1 (5 bases). The CDR3 contains 14 residues. The CDR3 here is CTSNFSGNEETQYF. The DNA of the CDR3 is TGTACCAGCAATTTTTCAGGGAATGAGGAGACCCAGTACTTC.

As concerns this clonotype: An end of the junction differs from the germline gene, which may be a read error. V gene TRBV5-4 combines with J gene TRBJ2-7; D is unclear. The CDR3 runs to 14 residues. Germline values: CDR1 SGHNT, CDR2 YYREEE (reference sequence). Here the CDR3 reads CASSLVPNSYEHYF. DNA for the CDR3: TGTGCCAGCAGCTTGGTTCCGAACTCCTACGAGCATTACTTC. Variable domain in full (rest from reference TRBV5-4 and TRBJ2-7): ETGVTQSPTHLIKTRGQQVTLRCSSQSGHNTVSWYQQALGQGPQFIFQYYREEENGRGNFPPRFSGLQFPNYSSELNVNALELDDSALYLCASSLVPNSYEHYFGPGTRLTVT.

This clonotype was counted once. This may be a read error, as it is one base from a much larger clone. J is TRBJ1-2 and V is TRBV28; 9 positions agree with TRBD1. This CDR3 is 13 amino acids long. From germline, CDR1 is MDHEN and CDR2 SYDVKM. This CDR3 is CVSRVTGGYGYTF. CDR3 DNA sequence: TGTGTCAGCAGAGTGACAGGGGGCTATGGCTACACCTTC.

With regard to this clonotype: The CDR3 does not close with the conserved phenylalanine or tryptophan, likely indicating a read error. The chain employs TRBV12-3 or TRBV12-4 and TRBJ1-6; TRBD1 is a possible D gene (5 bases). This CDR3 is 13 amino acids long. CDR3 DNA: TGTGCCTGCAGTTTGACAGCGGGGTCACCCCTCCACATT. The encoded protein is CACSLTAGSPLHI.

Turning to this clonotype: Its ends do not fully match the called genes, so a read error is possible. The chain employs TRBV7-8 and TRBJ2-1, with 12 bases lining up with TRBD2. Germline lookup yields CDR1 SGHVS and CDR2 FQNEAQ. The CDR3 loop spans 16 amino acids. The CDR3 sequence: CASSYLAGGSYKEQFF. In DNA, the CDR3 is TGCGCCAGCAGCTATCTAGCGGGAGGGTCCTACAAAGAGCAGTTCTTC.

Of note for this clonotype: A junction boundary mismatches the germline segment, possibly from a read error. The rearrangement uses TRBV11-3 and TRBJ2-1; no clear D. This CDR3 comprises 14 residues. The germline V gene encodes CDR1 SGHNT and CDR2 YENEEA. For the CDR3, the DNA is TGTGTCAGCAGCCTAGGCGTCTCGAACAATGAGCACTTCTTC. This sequence encodes CVSSLGVSNNEHFF.

In DNA form, the CDR3 reads TGTGCCATCAATGCGACAGGGTTGGGAGGGACCCAGTACTTC. The encoded protein is CAINATGLGGTQYF. The rearrangement joins TRBV10-3 to TRBJ2-5; D might be TRBD1 (7 bases). The CDR3 spans 14 residues. Trimming pared 7 bases from V and 7 bases from J, leaving 19 bases between. Germline loops: CDR1 ENHRY, CDR2 SYGVKD.

This clonotype was observed many times. The gene calls are TRBV14 and TRBJ1-4; D is uncertain. There are 15 residues in the CDR3. Germline V gene data show CDR1 as SGHDN and CDR2 as FVKESK. V was pared by 3 bases and J by 6 bases, with 14 bases between. CDR3 nucleotide sequence: TGTGCCAGCAGCCAGGGTCACGGGGTTTATGAAAAACTGTTTTTT. Protein sequence: CASSQGHGVYEKLFF.

A word on this clonotype: Mismatch with germline at one junction end may stem from a read error. The chain recombines TRBV29-1 with TRBJ2-5, with 13 nucleotides matching TRBD2. The CDR3 extends over 15 amino acids. The germline CDR1 and CDR2 sequences are SQVTM and ANQGSEA. CDR3 sequence: CIVWTSGSWAVTQYF. In nucleotides, the CDR3 is TGCATCGTTTGGACTAGCGGGAGTTGGGCAGTGACCCAGTATTTC.

Regarding this clonotype: This CDR3 fails to terminate in the conserved phenylalanine or tryptophan, so it likely reflects a read error. V usage is TRBV30 and J usage is TRBJ1-2; the match to TRBD1 covers 7 bases. From germline, CDR1 is GTSNPN and CDR2 SVGIG (reference sequence). The CDR3 has 13 residues. The CDR3 coding sequence is TGTGCCTGGACAGGACAGGACAACTATGACTACACCTTA. Amino acid sequence: CAWTGQDNYDYTL.

Of note for this clonotype: One junction end disagrees with the germline gene, perhaps due to a read error. CDR3 sequence: CASSPTGDTQFF. In DNA form, the CDR3 reads TGTGCCAGCAGTCCCACGGGAGATACGCAGTTTTTT. V usage is TRBV6-6 and J usage is TRBJ2-3; D perhaps matches TRBD2 (6 bases). CDR3 length equals 12 residues. CDR1 is MNHNY, CDR2 SVGAGI, per germline (reference sequence).

About this clonotype itself: One junction end does not reproduce the germline sequence, and a read error may be involved. The rearrangement links TRBV29-1 to TRBJ1-1, with 7 bases aligning to TRBD1. The CDR3 length is 11 residues. CDR1 SQVTM and CDR2 ANQGSEA come from the germline V gene. CDR3 amino acids: CSVGSGRGALF. CDR3 nucleotides: TGCAGCGTTGGTTCTGGCAGGGGGGCTTTATTT.

In the case of this clonotype: Germline is not matched at one junction end, which may reflect a read error. V is TRBV11-1 and J is TRBJ1-6; possibly TRBD1 for D (5 bases). Per germline, CDR1 SGHAT and CDR2 FQDESV (reference sequence). The CDR3 consists of 13 residues. CDR3 amino acids: CESSRTLVSPFHF. CDR3 sequence (DNA): TGTGAAAGCAGCCGGACACTGGTTTCACCCTTCCACTTT. Full variable domain (outside the CDR3, taken from reference TRBV11-1 and TRBJ1-6): EAEVAQSPRYKITEKSQAVAFWCDPISGHATLYWYRQILGQGPELLVQFQDESVVDDSQLPKDRFSAERLKGVDSTLKIQPAELGDSAMYLCESSRTLVSPFHFGNGTRLTVT.